This T cell receptor (beta chain) is drawn from a study of CD8 T cells in ankylosing spondylitis. This clonotype was recorded many times. Its antigen is as yet unknown. Study-level points and caveats: Typical of ankylosing spondylitis blood, it appeared, was a TCR beta motif of fewer than 10 highly homologous variants. There was reportedly significant enrichment of clones that were disease-linked in matched ankylosing spondylitis synovial fluid.

V lost 5 bases and J 0 bases, leaving 11 bases between the germline ends. CDR1 is SQVTM, CDR2 ANQGSEA, per germline. CDR3 size: 14 residues. Molecular-barcoded quantitative 5'-RACE produced these TCR beta libraries. TCRdb passed the 5' RACE reads through MiXCR, listing each CDR3 protein once. The table has a few hundred thousand distinct CDR3 sequences, approximately 8.2% seen once. This receptor was identified in a male donor with ankylosing spondylitis. The chain employs TRBV29-1 and TRBJ2-1, with D possibly matching TRBD2 (6 bases). The sample comprised blood, either unsorted or a sorted T cell fraction (not recorded which). CDR3 protein: CSVTSSGSYNEQFF. The DNA of the CDR3 is TGCAGCGTTACTAGCAGCGGCTCCTACAATGAGCAGTTCTTC.